This T cell receptor (beta chain) was sequenced in a study of T cell changes during pregnancy in multiple sclerosis. Assay: immunoSEQ multiplex PCR; the TCRdb copy retains only in-frame clones and omits some. The repertoire includes tens of thousands of clones, about 89% of them detected once, and roughly 0.53% sits in the top ten. This CDR3 has 14 residues. CDR1 and CDR2 (germline): MNHEY, SMNVEV (reference sequence). Between the trimmed V and J ends, which lost 3 bases and 7 bases, there was a span of 13 bases. This receptor was taken from a female donor with multiple sclerosis, enrolled in a pregnancy study. The rearrangement links TRBV27 to TRBJ1-5; the D gene is possibly TRBD1 (6 bases). Material: CD4+ T cells from peripheral blood mononuclear cells, obtained in the first trimester of pregnancy. CDR3 protein: CASSFRAGDQPQHF. The DNA of the CDR3 is TGTGCCAGCAGTTTTCGGGCAGGGGACCAGCCCCAGCATTTT.